A selection of T cell receptor beta chains follows, all from one sample in a study of T cell changes during pregnancy in multiple sclerosis. Here immunoSEQ multiplex PCR was the method, and the copy in TCRdb shows in-frame clones only, minus some. The sample yields under 6,000 clones, over 65% seen once. Source: CD8+ T cells from peripheral blood mononuclear cells, taken in the second trimester of pregnancy. Receptor source: a female donor in good health, enrolled as a control in a pregnancy study. CDR3s include the opening cysteine and the closing phenylalanine or tryptophan. Size is omitted from some rows. Given values are once, few, many or a class for expanded clones.

clone size	CDR3 length	V gene	J gene	CDR3 protein
NA	16	TRBV4-2	TRBJ2-2	CASSPRAGEGTGELFF
NA	17	TRBV4-2	TRBJ2-1	CASSQDYGQGFRGEQFF
NA	15	TRBV9	TRBJ2-3	CASSVSGTFTDTQYF
NA	13	TRBV13	TRBJ2-7	CASSLTGVHEQYF
once	16	TRBV25-1	TRBJ2-1	CASSEAAGGPGGEQFF
NA	13	TRBV27	TRBJ2-7	CASSVTRSYEQYF
NA	14	TRBV7-9	TRBJ2-7	CASSPRYRGYEQYF
NA	16	TRBV15	TRBJ2-1	CATSPSLGSGWNEQFF
NA	12	TRBV6-5	TRBJ1-1	CASSRGGAEAFF
NA	18	TRBV7-9	TRBJ2-1	CASSFPGSGSVGYNEQFF
NA	17	TRBV28	TRBJ2-3	CASSFFPGERSTDTQYF
NA	17	TRBV1	TRBJ2-7	CTSSQDLGTAGGLEQYF
NA	15	TRBV6-6	TRBJ1-4	CASSPWTGQNEKLFF
NA	15	TRBV7-9	TRBJ1-5	CASSLAQGSNQPQHF
NA	14	TRBV6-5	TRBJ1-6	CASRPGLGNSPLHF
NA	15	TRBV25-1	TRBJ1-1	CASRPPDRANTEAFF
NA	15	TRBV6-1	TRBJ2-3	CASSEIGGGPDTQYF
NA	15	TRBV27	TRBJ2-7	CASSLTSGSVNEQYF
NA	15	TRBV6-4	TRBJ2-1	CASSDSSRQVNEQFF
few	16	TRBV28	TRBJ2-5	CASTIGGQGAGETQYF
NA	14	TRBV5-5	TRBJ1-3	CASSHGNSGNTIYF
NA	15	TRBV7-9	TRBJ2-7	CASRPPGQGSGEQYF
few	15	TRBV2	TRBJ2-1	CASSSFGSAGAEQFF